This TCR beta chain was obtained from a study of blood T cells in healthy people across ages. Study information: For every two T cells, template switching captured about one barcoded beta molecule. Study outcomes and limitations: With age, beta diversity per million T cells declined roughly linearly, significantly by approximately 41.

A sample-barcoded 5' primer and a J-beta primer mix were used in a second PCR of roughly 7 to 11 cycles. TCRdb recomputed calls from the 5' RACE reads with MiXCR, one row per CDR3 protein. The data contain 850,000 to 950,000 distinct CDR3 sequences, 29% of them singletons. This clonotype was counted only a few times. What it binds is unknown. The CDR3 totals 14 residues. The germline CDR1 and CDR2 sequences are LGHDT and YNNKEL (reference sequence). Peripheral blood samples of 9 to 10 milliliters were drawn from each donor. Researchers isolated at least 6.5 million PBMCs per sample. Sample: blood. The source is an elderly woman in good health. V is TRBV3-1 and J is TRBJ2-7; a possible D gene is TRBD1 (5 bases). The end of the DNA is better explained by TRBJ2-5, so the J call may be wrong. The CDR3 DNA reads as TGTGCCAGCAGCCAAGGGAAAGGGGTCGAGACCCAGTACTTC. Protein sequence: CASSQGKGVETQYF.